The 22 T cell receptor beta chains reported below all come from one sample, sequenced in a study of shared clonotypes between healthy human individuals (dated by TCRdb to 2019 to 2021). Receptor libraries were prepared by the immunoSEQ multiplex PCR assay. The table was pulled from immuneACCESS by TCRdb, which kept in-frame rearrangements only. Such tables lose some clones; where checked, under half of the loss comes from unresolved V genes, and the rest has no known cause. In all, the sample holds approximately 940,000 clones, and roughly 72% of those were seen once. Of the sample, approximately 1.5% is held by the ten largest clones. The sequencing input was memory CD4+ T cells sorted from blood. The cell subset or site label, read with the paper, signifies: CD45RA-negative fraction. Receptors originate from a man in his late teens or twenties in good health.

The rearrangement joins TRBV29-1 to TRBJ2-1; 8 nucleotides agree with TRBD2. CDR3 size: 15 residues. V trimming: 1 base; J trimming: 2 bases; junction bases outside the gene matches: 4. CDR1 and CDR2 from the germline V gene are SQVTM and ANQGSEA. The CDR3, as DNA: TGCAGCGTTGAAGGGTCGCGGGAGGCCTACAATGAGCAGTTCTTC. Amino acid sequence: CSVEGSREAYNEQFF.

With regard to this clone: A clone one base away is much larger, so this may be a read error. The rearrangement links TRBV9 to TRBJ2-1; D is unclear. Between the trimmed V and J ends, which lost 0 bases and 0 bases, there was a span of 7 bases. This CDR3 contains 15 residues. CDR1 and CDR2 (germline): SGDLS, YYNGEE. CDR3 bases: TGTGCCAGCAGCGTAGAGGCCAGCTCCTACAATGAGCAGTTCTTC. Amino acids: CASSVEASSYNEQFF.

There are a few counts of this clone. The chain has TRBV20-1 and TRBJ1-5; no reliable D call. CDR1 is DFQATT, CDR2 SNEGSKA, per germline (reference sequence). There are 11 residues in the CDR3. V gave up 6 bases and J gave up 4 bases, with 7 bases separating them. For the CDR3, the DNA is TGCAGTGCCACCCTAAATCAGCCCCAGCATTTT. Translated, it gives CSATLNQPQHF.

V usage is TRBV5-6 and J usage is TRBJ2-5, with D hard to call. Deletions cut 1 base from V and 2 bases from J, with 18 bases between. This CDR3 has 17 amino acids. CDR1 and CDR2 from the germline V gene are SGHDT and YYEEEE. In DNA, the CDR3 is TGTGCCAGCAGCTTGACTATTTCACCAAAGCTACAAGAGACCCAGTACTTC. Its translation is CASSLTISPKLQETQYF.

The V call is TRBV5-1, the J call TRBJ2-7; D possibly corresponds to TRBD1 (5 bases). Looked up from germline, CDR1 is SGHRS and CDR2 is YFSETQ. The V and J ends lost 3 bases and 6 bases respectively, with 13 bases between them. The CDR3 has 13 residues. Written as DNA, the CDR3 is TGCGCCAGCAGCTGGGGCCTGACCTCCGAGCAGTACTTC. Encoded protein: CASSWGLTSEQYF.

The J gene is TRBJ1-1, the V gene TRBV5-1, with D possibly matching TRBD1 (6 bases). CDR1 is SGHRS, CDR2 YFSETQ, per germline. V shed 3 bases and J shed 3 bases, with 21 bases lying between them. The CDR3 is 17 amino acids. This CDR3 reads CASSYFSQGNSDTEAFF. Written as DNA, the CDR3 is TGCGCCAGCAGCTACTTTTCACAGGGTAATTCGGACACTGAAGCTTTCTTT.

Only a few counts were recorded for this clone. The chain joins TRBV5-1 to TRBJ2-5; 10 nucleotides align to TRBD2. This CDR3 is built from 16 residues. CDR1 and CDR2 from the germline V gene are SGHRS and YFSETQ. Germline trimming cut 4 bases from V and 5 bases from J; bases unmatched to any gene: 11. CDR3 DNA sequence: TGCGCCAGCAGCCTGACGAGCGGGGGGGCCCGTGAGACCCAGTACTTC. Protein: CASSLTSGGARETQYF.

Concerning this clone: This specimen includes other DNA sequences encoding the same CDR3. The genes are TRBV19 and TRBJ1-4, with D possibly being TRBD1 (6 bases). CDR3 size: 13 residues. The germline V gene has CDR1 LNHDA and CDR2 SQIVND (reference sequence). Trimming took 6 bases from V and 4 from J, leaving 9 bases between them. The CDR3 bases are TGTGCCAGTAGAGACAGGCTTAATGAAAAACTGTTTTTT. This gives the protein CASRDRLNEKLFF.

The V and J genes are TRBV4-1 and TRBJ1-4; a weak D match, TRBD1 (6 bases). V was trimmed by 1 base and J by 4 bases, leaving 19 bases between them. Germline V gives CDR1 MGHRA, CDR2 YSYEKL. The CDR3 is 18 residues long. CDR3 in amino acids: CASSQVGQGTISNEKLFF. CDR3 nucleotide sequence: TGCGCCAGCAGCCAAGTGGGGCAGGGGACCATCAGTAATGAAAAACTGTTTTTT.

This clone was recorded a few times. This chain joins TRBV4-2 and TRBJ1-6, with unresolved D. Germline CDR1 and CDR2: LGHNA and YNFKEQ. The CDR3 has 16 residues. V was trimmed by 0 bases and J by 8 bases, leaving 14 bases between them. CDR3 sequence reads: CASSQDFLTNDSPLHF. The CDR3 bases are TGTGCCAGCAGCCAAGATTTTCTCACCAACGATTCACCCCTCCACTTT.

The chain joins TRBV18 to TRBJ1-2; 7 bases align to TRBD1. CDR3 length: 16 residues. The germline V gene has CDR1 KGHSH and CDR2 LQKENI. V lost 2 bases and J lost 5; bases outside the gene matches: 11. The CDR3 sequence: CASSPDPTGVWYGYTF. CDR3 nucleotide sequence: TGTGCCAGCTCACCAGACCCAACAGGGGTGTGGTATGGCTACACCTTC.

V gene TRBV29-1 combines with J gene TRBJ1-5; the match to TRBD1 covers 12 bases. This CDR3 contains 16 residues. Losses at the gene ends were 4 bases for V and 2 bases for J; bases not matched to a gene: 6. Germline CDR1 reads SQVTM; CDR2 reads ANQGSEA. DNA for the CDR3: TGCAGCGTTGCAGTGGGACAGGGGGCTGGCAATCAGCCCCAGCATTTT. Protein product: CSVAVGQGAGNQPQHF.

This clone appeared a single time. The J gene is TRBJ2-1, the V gene TRBV7-9, with TRBD2 matching over 10 bases. Germline V gene lookup returns CDR1 SEHNR and CDR2 FQNEAQ (reference sequence). There are 14 residues in the CDR3. V shed 11 bases and J 7 bases; nucleotides not matched to a gene: 11. The CDR3 spells CAGLAGGFGNEQFF. The CDR3 bases are TGTGCCGGATTAGCGGGAGGCTTTGGAAATGAGCAGTTCTTC.

The chain links TRBV28 to TRBJ1-6; D is possibly TRBD1 (6 bases). CDR1 and CDR2 (germline): MDHEN, SYDVKM. V lost 2 bases and J lost 10, with 12 bases in between. This CDR3 has 14 residues. The CDR3 DNA reads TGTGCCAGCAGTTTACAGGGGAGGGGGTCACCCCTCCACTTT. This sequence encodes CASSLQGRGSPLHF.

This sequence joins TRBV5-1 and TRBJ2-1; either TRBD1 or TRBD2 may supply D (5 bases each). Trimming stripped 4 bases from V and 6 bases from J, with 14 bases between. The CDR3 is 14 amino acids. Germline V gives CDR1 SGHRS, CDR2 YFSETQ. The CDR3, as DNA: TGCGCCAGCAGCCATCAGACTACAGGCAATGAGCAGTTCTTC. It translates to CASSHQTTGNEQFF.

V usage is TRBV30 and J usage is TRBJ2-5; D not certain. Per germline, CDR1 GTSNPN and CDR2 SVGIG (reference sequence). The CDR3 has 12 amino acids. Trimming stripped 8 bases from V and 0 bases from J, with 10 bases between. CDR3 residues: CAVGPHQETQYF. CDR3 sequence (DNA): TGTGCCGTAGGACCCCACCAAGAGACCCAGTACTTC.

The chain is built from TRBV5-1 and TRBJ2-7; D is possibly TRBD2 (5 bases). This CDR3 contains 15 residues. Germline values: CDR1 SGHRS, CDR2 YFSETQ. Trimming pared 0 bases from V and 0 bases from J, leaving 10 bases between. The CDR3 sequence: CASSLEDSISYEQYF. CDR3 coding DNA: TGCGCCAGCAGCTTGGAGGACTCAATCTCCTACGAGCAGTACTTC.

The chain recombines TRBV6-5 with TRBJ2-7, with 8 bases matching TRBD2. Germline CDR1 reads MNHEY; CDR2 reads SVGAGI. The J segment lost 1 base and the V segment lost 2 bases, leaving 7 bases of the junction unmatched. CDR3 length: 16 residues. The DNA of the CDR3 is TGTGCCAGCAGTTACGGAGCGGGAGCCCCTTCCTACGAGCAGTACTTC. Translating it yields CASSYGAGAPSYEQYF.

The chain employs TRBV5-1 and TRBJ1-1; maybe TRBD1 (5 bases). CDR1 is SGHRS, CDR2 YFSETQ, per germline. This CDR3 has 15 amino acids. Trimming pared 0 bases from V and 4 bases from J, leaving 13 bases between. The CDR3 nucleotides are TGCGCCAGCAGCTTGGTAGGGGCAATTGGCACTGAAGCTTTCTTT. It translates to CASSLVGAIGTEAFF.

This chain uses TRBV7-2 with TRBJ2-2; tentatively, D is TRBD1 (5 bases). The germline CDR1 and CDR2 sequences are SGHTA and FQGNSA. The CDR3 totals 14 residues. The V end was cut by 1 base, the J end by 4 bases, with 7 bases between. The CDR3 is CASSLDRTTGELFF. In DNA form, the CDR3 reads TGTGCCAGCAGCTTAGACAGGACCACCGGGGAGCTGTTTTTT.

The chain couples TRBV7-2 to TRBJ1-2; 9 bases agree with TRBD1. Trimming cost V 4 bases and J 4 bases; bases outside gene matches: 7. The germline gives CDR1 SGHTA, CDR2 FQGNSA. The CDR3 is 15 amino acids. CDR3 sequence reads: CASSSWDRAIYGYTF. The CDR3 DNA reads as TGTGCCAGCAGCTCGTGGGACAGGGCAATCTATGGCTACACCTTC.

The V call is TRBV12-5, the J call TRBJ2-4; 8 bases map to TRBD1. The CDR3 sequence is 14 residues long. The germline gives CDR1 LGHNT, CDR2 FRNRAP. V trimming: 10 bases; J trimming: 1 base; junction bases outside the gene matches: 6. Here the CDR3 DNA reads TGTGCTACCATGACAGGGGTGGCCAAAAACATTCAGTACTTC. This encodes CATMTGVAKNIQYF.